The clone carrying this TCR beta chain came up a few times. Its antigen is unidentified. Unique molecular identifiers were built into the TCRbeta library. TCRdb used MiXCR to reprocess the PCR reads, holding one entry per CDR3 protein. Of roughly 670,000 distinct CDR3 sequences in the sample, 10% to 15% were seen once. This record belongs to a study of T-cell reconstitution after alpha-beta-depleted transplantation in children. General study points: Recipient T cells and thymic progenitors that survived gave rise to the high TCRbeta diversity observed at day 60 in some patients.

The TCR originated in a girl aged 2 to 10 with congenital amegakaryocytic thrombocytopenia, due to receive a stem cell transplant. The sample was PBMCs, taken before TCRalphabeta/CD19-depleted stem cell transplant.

In DNA, the CDR3 is TGTGCCACCAGCAGACCATCTACCTACGAGCAGTACTTC. Its protein product is CATSRPSTYEQYF. This chain joins TRBV15 and TRBJ2-7; D gene unclear. There are 13 residues in the CDR3. CDR1 is LNHNV, CDR2 YYDKDF, per germline (reference sequence). V lost 2 bases and J lost 2, with 7 bases in between.